These T cell receptor beta chains were read from a single sample in a study of T cells after posttransplantation cyclophosphamide. Profiled with immunoSEQ multiplex PCR; TCRdb holds only in-frame clones, not every one. In the table there are roughly 24,000 clones, 80% to 90% of which are singletons. Sequences were derived from PBMCs, sampled after an allogeneic stem cell transplant with a calcineurin inhibitor and methotrexate. Receptors originate from a female patient between 50 and 60 years old who received an allogeneic stem cell transplant from an unrelated donor, was CMV-positive, and had chronic GVHD only. The graft donor may have given rise to some T cells. CDR3s include the opening cysteine and the closing phenylalanine or tryptophan. D genes are given only for firm matches. Where a row states a size, it is once, few, many or the class of an expanded clone; other rows omit it.

j_gene: TRBJ2-1
d_gene: TRBD1
v_gene: TRBV6-6
abundance: .
CDR3nt: TGTGCCAGCAGCCGACCGGGACAGGGGGCCAATGAGCAGTTCTTC
CDR3aa: CASSRPGQGANEQFF

j_gene: TRBJ2-3
d_gene: .
v_gene: TRBV14
abundance: .
CDR3nt: TGTGCCAGCAGCCAAGAGAGGCAGGGCTCGCAGTATTTT
CDR3aa: CASSQERQGSQYF

j_gene: TRBJ1-4
d_gene: .
v_gene: TRBV28
abundance: medium-sized
CDR3nt: TGTGCCAGCAGTGGAATACAGATACCTAATGAAAAACTGTTTTTT
CDR3aa: CASSGIQIPNEKLFF

j_gene: TRBJ2-3
d_gene: TRBD2
v_gene: TRBV5-1
abundance: .
CDR3nt: TGCGCCAGCAGCTTGATTATTGGACTAGTAAGTGGGCGGACAGATACGCAGTATTTT
CDR3aa: CASSLIIGLVSGRTDTQYF

j_gene: TRBJ2-1
d_gene: TRBD2
v_gene: TRBV28
abundance: once
CDR3nt: TGTGCCAGCAGATTTACCGGGACTAGCGGGAGTAATGAGCAGTTCTTC
CDR3aa: CASRFTGTSGSNEQFF

j_gene: TRBJ2-7
d_gene: TRBD2
v_gene: TRBV5-6
abundance: .
CDR3nt: TGTGCCAGCAGCTGGCAGGGACTAGCGGGAGACTACGAGCAGTACTTC
CDR3aa: CASSWQGLAGDYEQYF

j_gene: TRBJ1-1
d_gene: .
v_gene: TRBV5-1
abundance: .
CDR3nt: TGCGCCAGCAGCTCTCAGGCAGGGGCTACGAACACTGAAGCTTTCTTT
CDR3aa: CASSSQAGATNTEAFF

j_gene: TRBJ1-4
d_gene: .
v_gene: TRBV18
abundance: .
CDR3nt: TGTGCCAGCTCACCAAGACAAACTAATGAAAAACTGTTTTTT
CDR3aa: CASSPRQTNEKLFF

j_gene: TRBJ1-4
d_gene: TRBD1
v_gene: TRBV5-1
abundance: .
CDR3nt: TGCGCCAGCAGCTGGACCCCTGGACAGGGAGCGGAAAAACTGTTTTTT
CDR3aa: CASSWTPGQGAEKLFF

j_gene: TRBJ2-7
d_gene: .
v_gene: TRBV11-2
abundance: once
CDR3nt: TGTGCCAGCAGAAAGACCGGGTTCTCCTACGAGCAGTACTTC
CDR3aa: CASRKTGFSYEQYF

j_gene: TRBJ2-7
d_gene: TRBD2
v_gene: TRBV28
abundance: .
CDR3nt: TGTGCCAGCAGAAGTAGCGGGAGACCCGGGAGTGGGCAGTACTTC
CDR3aa: CASRSSGRPGSGQYF

j_gene: TRBJ1-1
d_gene: .
v_gene: TRBV5-1
abundance: .
CDR3nt: TGCGCCAGCAGCTTGATCCCCAGGAACACTGAAGCTTTCTTT
CDR3aa: CASSLIPRNTEAFF

j_gene: TRBJ1-1
d_gene: .
v_gene: TRBV6-5
abundance: .
CDR3nt: TGTGCCAGCAGTTACGGTGCTTGGGGCGGAGGGGTCGAAGCTTTCTTT
CDR3aa: CASSYGAWGGGVEAFF

j_gene: TRBJ2-7
d_gene: TRBD2
v_gene: TRBV6-6
abundance: once
CDR3nt: TGTGCCAGCAGGGGGGGGTTAACCTACGAGCAGTACTTC
CDR3aa: CASRGGLTYEQYF

j_gene: TRBJ2-1
d_gene: TRBD1
v_gene: TRBV28
abundance: once
CDR3nt: TGTGCCAGCTCACCGCCCGGGACAGGGGATGAGCAGTTCTTC
CDR3aa: CASSPPGTGDEQFF

j_gene: TRBJ1-2
d_gene: .
v_gene: TRBV5-5
abundance: .
CDR3nt: TGTGCCAGCAGCCCACAGGCTACCAGTAACTATGGCTACACCTTC
CDR3aa: CASSPQATSNYGYTF